This paragraph covers one T cell receptor (beta chain) sequence. Documented time point: baseline, week 1 (first vaccination visit). The treatment was: pre-vaccination baseline after standard-of-care therapy. The CDR3 covers 14 residues. CDR1 and CDR2 (germline): MNHEY, SVGAGI. V lost 5 bases to trimming and J lost 0 bases, with 10 bases between them. The data were taken from a study of a mutant IDH1 vaccine in newly diagnosed glioma. Clones were read by immunoSEQ multiplex PCR, and TCRdb kept only the in-frame ones, dropping some. Of approximately 92,000 clones in the sample, over 75% are singletons; the top ten hold around 7.5%.

The receptor was isolated from a man aged 35-49 years with glioma. V and J are TRBV6-5 and TRBJ1-1; D is undetermined. The sequences come from PBMCs, collected from a glioma patient treated with radiotherapy, temozolomide or both. The CDR3 protein is CASSPAAVNTEAFF. CDR3 in DNA: TGTGCCAGCAGTCCCGCGGCGGTGAACACTGAAGCTTTCTTT.